Sequencing of this T cell receptor (beta chain) was carried out in a study of T cell repertoires in cytomegalovirus infection. Notes on the study in general: HLA-C-restricted CMV clonotypes gave the most frequent clonotype in two of eight donors.

Trimming removed 4 bases from V and 10 bases from J; junction bases left unmatched: 9. Germline values: CDR1 SGHVS, CDR2 FQNEAQ. The CDR3 consists of 13 residues. Each CDR3 protein is one row after TCRdb ran MiXCR on the reads. The sample lists around 570,000 distinct CDR3 sequences, approximately 40% occurring once. This clonotype was observed a handful of times. The antigen is undetermined. This clonotype was obtained from a human donor in good health (CMV status not recorded). Some clones in this sample may be carry-over from other donors' samples. Sequences were derived from cultured PBMCs, sampled from culture after CMV antigen stimulation. The chain uses TRBV7-8 and TRBJ2-7; TRBD2 aligns across 8 bases. The CDR3 DNA follows: TGTGCCAGCAGCTCAAAGACGACTAGCGCACAGTACTTC. Residues: CASSSKTTSAQYF.